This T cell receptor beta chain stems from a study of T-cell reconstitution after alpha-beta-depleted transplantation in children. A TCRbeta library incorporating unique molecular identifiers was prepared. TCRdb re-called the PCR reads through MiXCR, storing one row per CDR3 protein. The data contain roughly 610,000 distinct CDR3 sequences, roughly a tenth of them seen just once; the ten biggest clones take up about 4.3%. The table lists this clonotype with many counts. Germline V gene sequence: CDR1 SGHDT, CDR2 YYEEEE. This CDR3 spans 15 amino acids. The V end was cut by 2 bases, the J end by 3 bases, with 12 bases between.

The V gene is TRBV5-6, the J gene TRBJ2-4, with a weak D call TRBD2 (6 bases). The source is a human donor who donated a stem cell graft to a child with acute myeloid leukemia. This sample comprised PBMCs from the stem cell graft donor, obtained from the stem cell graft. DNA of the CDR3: TGTGCCAGCAGCTTTGGGGGGTTCGGCAAAAACATTCAGTACTTC. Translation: CASSFGGFGKNIQYF. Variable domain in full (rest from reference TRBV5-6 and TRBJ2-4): DAGVTQSPTHLIKTRGQQVTLRCSPKSGHDTVSWYQQALGQGPQFIFQYYEEEERQRGNFPDRFSGHQFPNYSSELNVNALLLGDSALYLCASSFGGFGKNIQYFGAGTRLSVL.